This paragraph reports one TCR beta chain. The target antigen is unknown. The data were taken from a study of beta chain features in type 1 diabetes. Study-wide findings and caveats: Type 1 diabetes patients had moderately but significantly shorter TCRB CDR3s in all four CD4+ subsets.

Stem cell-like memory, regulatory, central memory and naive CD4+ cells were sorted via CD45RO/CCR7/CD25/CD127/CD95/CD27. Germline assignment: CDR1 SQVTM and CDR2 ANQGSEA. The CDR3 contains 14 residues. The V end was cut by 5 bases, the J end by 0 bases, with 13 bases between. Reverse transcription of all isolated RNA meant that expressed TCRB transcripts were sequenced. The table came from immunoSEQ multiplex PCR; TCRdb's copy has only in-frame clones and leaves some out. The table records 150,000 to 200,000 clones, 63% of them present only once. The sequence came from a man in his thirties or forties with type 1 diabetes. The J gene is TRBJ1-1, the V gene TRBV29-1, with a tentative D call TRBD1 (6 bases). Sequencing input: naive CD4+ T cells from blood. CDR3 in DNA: TGCAGCGTTTCACGGACAGACTTGAACACTGAAGCTTTCTTT. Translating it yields CSVSRTDLNTEAFF.